Each of the 12 T cell receptor beta chains below was sequenced from the same sample in a study of blood T cell repertoires in COVID-19. Clones were sequenced by immunoSEQ multiplex PCR, and TCRdb holds only the in-frame ones, with some missing. The repertoire consists of 240,000 or so clones, with over 80% occurring once and the leading ten covering around 2%. Sample: peripheral blood. Receptors were obtained from a man aged 30 to 45 who had recovered from COVID-19.

The CDR3 sequence: CASSAAGGFYNEQFF. CDR3 DNA sequence: TGTGCCAGCAGTGCAGCGGGGGGTTTCTACAATGAGCAGTTCTTC. The V gene is TRBV6-1, the J gene TRBJ2-1, with 9 bases matching TRBD2. Germline values: CDR1 MNHNS, CDR2 SASEGT. V was clipped by 4 bases and J by 3 bases; unmatched bases: 4. CDR3 length: 15 amino acids.

CDR3 in DNA: TGTGCCAGCAGCCTGCTGCCACAGGGGAACACTGAAGCTTTCTTT. Translated, it gives CASSLLPQGNTEAFF. V and J are TRBV6-5 and TRBJ1-1; tentatively, D is TRBD1 (6 bases). The CDR3 runs 15 residues. Germline values: CDR1 MNHEY, CDR2 SVGAGI. Trimming took off 6 bases at V and 1 base at J, with 15 bases between the two ends.

This clone was seen only once. The DNA of the CDR3 is TGTGCCAGCAGCCTAAGGGGGAGCTCCTACAATGAGCAGTTCTTC. Translating gives CASSLRGSSYNEQFF. The chain has TRBV9 and TRBJ2-1; a possible D gene is TRBD1 (6 bases). Germline V gives CDR1 SGDLS, CDR2 YYNGEE. The CDR3 sequence is 15 residues long. V lost 4 bases, J lost 0 bases, and 11 bases lay in between.

The chain recombines TRBV4-1 with TRBJ1-4; D is unresolved. This CDR3 comprises 15 residues. Germline CDR1 MGHRA, CDR2 YSYEKL. V lost 4 bases and J 9 bases, leaving 18 bases between the germline ends. CDR3 nucleotide sequence: TGCGCCAGCAGCCCCCTGTTGGCCACAGCTCAAAAACTGTTTTTT. This translates into CASSPLLATAQKLFF.

The chain couples TRBV6-5 to TRBJ2-5, with 10 bases matching TRBD1. The CDR3 consists of 16 residues. Germline CDR1 MNHEY, CDR2 SVGAGI. Trimming cost V 4 bases and J 5 bases; bases outside gene matches: 10. The CDR3 sequence: CASSSRTGGLEETQYF. The CDR3 region has the DNA TGTGCCAGCAGTTCCCGGACAGGGGGATTGGAGGAGACCCAGTACTTC.

With regard to this clone: Other DNA variants within this sample encode the same CDR3. The chain combines TRBV5-1 with TRBJ2-3; D remains unclear. This CDR3 is built from 12 residues. V shed 3 bases and J shed 0 bases, with 2 bases lying between them. In germline, CDR1 is SGHRS, CDR2 YFSETQ. In DNA, the CDR3 is TGCGCCAGCAGCTCTAGCACAGATACGCAGTATTTT. Protein product: CASSSSTDTQYF.

The chain combines TRBV11-1 with TRBJ2-5, with D tentatively TRBD1 (5 bases). The V and J ends lost 5 bases and 2 bases respectively, with 15 bases between them. The CDR3 covers 15 residues. Germline loops: CDR1 SGHAT, CDR2 FQDESV (reference sequence). The CDR3 protein is CASSDLLDSQETQYF. The CDR3 DNA sequence: TGTGCCAGCAGCGATCTCCTCGACAGTCAAGAGACCCAGTACTTC.

A word on this clone: The identical CDR3 is also encoded by other nucleotide sequences in the sample. The J gene is TRBJ2-5, the V gene TRBV9; D is ambiguous. This CDR3 has 14 residues. Germline CDR1 is SGDLS and CDR2 is YYNGEE. The V and J ends lost 0 bases and 2 bases respectively, with 8 bases between them. CDR3 nucleotide sequence: TGTGCCAGCAGCGTAGGACACAATCAAGAGACCCAGTACTTC. It codes for CASSVGHNQETQYF. Based on the CDR3 plus reference TRBV9 and TRBJ2-5, the full variable domain is DSGVTQTPKHLITATGQRVTLRCSPRSGDLSVYWYQQSLDQGLQFLIQYYNGEERAKGNILERFSAQQFPDLHSELNLSSLELGDSALYFCASSVGHNQETQYFGPGTRLLVL.

This chain uses TRBV6-5 with TRBJ1-5; 11 nucleotides match TRBD1. CDR3 length: 15 amino acids. Germline loops: CDR1 MNHEY, CDR2 SVGAGI. Trimming took 8 bases from V and 10 from J; bases not matched to a gene: 13. DNA of the CDR3: TGTGCCAGCTCGGCCGGGACAGGGGGTTTGGGCCCCCAGCATTTT. Its translation is CASSAGTGGLGPQHF.

The chain carries TRBV18 and TRBJ2-3; D is undetermined. The CDR3 has 13 amino acids. Germline CDR1 is KGHSH and CDR2 is LQKENI. V was cut by 2 bases and J by 8 bases, with 11 bases left in between. The CDR3 protein is CASSPDESGTQYF. CDR3 sequence (DNA): TGTGCCAGCTCACCAGACGAGTCGGGTACGCAGTATTTT.

This clone was counted a few times. The V and J genes are TRBV10-3 and TRBJ1-6; the match to TRBD1 covers 7 bases. This CDR3 region has 14 residues. With V trimmed by 4 bases and J by 13 bases, 10 bases remained unmatched. CDR1 and CDR2 (germline): ENHRY, SYGVKD. The CDR3: CAISAKDRVLPLHF. As DNA, the CDR3 is TGTGCCATCAGTGCAAAAGACAGGGTTTTGCCCCTCCACTTT.

The chain recombines TRBV7-9 with TRBJ1-6, with 9 bases that match TRBD1. The germline V gene has CDR1 SEHNR and CDR2 FQNEAQ (reference sequence). The length of the CDR3 is 14 residues. The junction had 4 bases not matched to a gene; V was cut back by 6 bases and J by 7 bases. The CDR3 loop is CASRVDRGNSPLHF. CDR3 DNA sequence: TGTGCCAGCAGGGTGGACAGGGGCAATTCACCCCTCCACTTT.